This T cell receptor beta chain was retrieved from a study of T cell repertoires in cytomegalovirus infection. Study findings and constraints: HLA-C-restricted CMV-specific TCR beta clonotypes prevailed in the ex vivo response. Individuals carrying CMV plus the relevant HLA were identified by cumulative frequency of public TCR beta families.

The CDR3 length is 16 residues. The trim removed 1 base at V and 4 bases at J, leaving 7 bases unmatched. Looked up from germline, CDR1 is SGHAT and CDR2 is FQNNGV. The table lists this clonotype with many counts. What it binds is not known. TCRdb reanalysed the reads using MiXCR and keeps one entry per CDR3 protein. This repertoire shows hundreds of thousands of distinct CDR3 sequences, roughly 30% found once; its top ten account for roughly an eighth. The chain employs TRBV11-2 and TRBJ2-3; 8 bases align to TRBD1. Sequencing used cultured CD8+ T cells from PBMCs, obtained from culture after CMV antigen stimulation. The receptor was derived from a human donor in good health (CMV status not recorded). Some clones in this sample may be carry-over from other donors' samples. CDR3 residues: CASSLVQGAPADTQYF. CDR3 sequence (DNA): TGTGCCAGCAGCTTAGTCCAGGGGGCTCCGGCAGATACGCAGTATTTT.